The sequence of this T cell receptor (beta chain) was determined in a study of breast tumors, draining lymph nodes, adjacent tissues. General study points: Tumor TCR diversity was below lymph nodes but above nontumor tissue. Compared with basal-like, luminal-like tumors shared significantly more repertoire with nontumor tissue. Most tumor T cells seemingly derive from lymph node, then expand in tumor. Tumor T cell lymph node origin was a supported hypothesis, not proven.

Axillary draining lymph nodes of breast cancer patients supplied the node samples. The germline CDR1 and CDR2 sequences are SGHTA and FQGNSA. CDR3 size: 14 residues. The germline V and J ends were trimmed by 6 bases and 0 bases, with 11 bases remaining between them. Turning to this clonotype: The antigen is not known.

TCRdb analysed the multiplex PCR reads with MiXCR anew, one entry per CDR3 protein. The sample holds over 150,000 distinct CDR3 sequences, around 33% seen once. The V gene is TRBV7-2, the J gene TRBJ1-1; unclear D gene. This sequence originates from a female donor with breast cancer. Some clones in this sample may be carry-over from other donors' samples. The sequenced sample was axillary lymph node tissue. The CDR3 DNA is TGTGCCAGCAGTCCGGGATTTATGAACACTGAAGCTTTCTTT. It yields the protein CASSPGFMNTEAFF.